This T cell receptor (beta chain) stems from a study of early T cells in non-severe SARS-CoV-2 infection (dated by TCRdb to about 2021). Regarding the complete study: TCR sequencing used bulk RNA from unsorted whole blood, so alpha and beta chains could not be paired.

A case-control design nested within a healthcare worker cohort in London, UK, was used, with weekly nasopharyngeal swab PCR tests and blood sampling performed. Healthcare workers were enrolled in the week of the UK lockdown, from 23 to 31 March 2020, and were followed every week for up to roughly 15 weeks. The sample holds a few counts of this clonotype. The clone's antigen remains unknown. Base qualities are not recorded, but no much larger clone differs from it by a single base. The method behind the library was 5' RACE. Sequencing relied on a NextSeq 500. Unique molecular identifiers were attached to individual cDNA molecules in the TCR library protocol so that sequencing error and PCR bias could be corrected. TCR alpha and beta chains were both sequenced, and the abundances of alpha and beta sequences in each sample were closely correlated with each other. The authors processed their data as follows. Decombinator V4 was used to annotate TCR sequences for V gene, J gene and CDR3. TCRs were defined as expanded if a significant change between any two time points was detected under a Poisson model with p below 0.0001. TCR abundances were normalised to the total number of TCRs sequenced per sample and were expressed as counts per million. MAIT TCRs were defined by TRAV1-2 paired with TRAJ12, TRAJ20 or TRAJ33, and iNKT TCRs by TRAV10 paired with TRAJ18. VDJdb, accessed 1 November 2021, was searched for CMV, EBV and SARS-CoV-2 annotated TCRs, with TCRs annotated for multiple antigens excluded. The public reads were quality trimmed at Q25 with fastp and then assembled into clones with MiXCR by TCRdb, keeping productive beta chains. Entries are consolidated by CDR3 protein sequence, retaining the most common genes and DNA. The V and J calls were not made by the authors but by TCRdb's processing. The sample records approximately 71,000 distinct CDR3 sequences, 12% of which are singletons. The top ten constitute around 1.7% of the sample.

General findings and caveats noted by the study authors: VDJdb matching was skewed toward anti-spike CD8 responses and likely underestimated virus-specific expansions, missing private and CD4 specificities.

V loses 3 bases of germline sequence and J loses 0 bases, and the interval between the two ends is 14 bases. CDR1 and CDR2 were assigned from the germline V gene as KGHSH and LQKENI. From cysteine to phenylalanine, the CDR3 is 17 amino acids long. Of all the DNA, just the CDR3 is kept, 51 bases in frame from base 1. This receptor was obtained from an adult who was a healthcare worker with PCR-confirmed SARS-CoV-2 infection or an uninfected control (not recorded which). The sample taken for sequencing was whole blood. Recombination linked TRBV18 to TRBJ2-2, with the D call perhaps TRBD1 or TRBD2, each one matching 5 bases. The CDR3 reads CASSPRAGTANTGELFF. The DNA reads as follows: TGTGCCAGCTCACCGCGGGCAGGGACCGCGAACACCGGGGAGCTGTTTTTT. The full variable domain, with segments outside the CDR3 supplied by the reference TRBV18 and TRBJ2-2 proteins, appears as NAGVMQNPRHLVRRRGQEARLRCSPMKGHSHVYWYRQLPEEGLKFMVYLQKENIIDESGMPKERFSAEFPKEGPSILRIQQVVRGDSAAYFCASSPRAGTANTGELFFGEGSRLTVL.